Only a few counts were recorded for the clone carrying this T cell receptor (beta chain). Within the sample, other DNA sequences also encode this same CDR3. This record comes from a study of early stage breast cancer tumors. The protocol was immunoSEQ multiplex PCR, while the TCRdb copy is restricted to in-frame clones and leaves out a portion. This sample has around 25,000 clones, with about 70% found just once. Germline CDR1 SGHNT, CDR2 YYREEE (reference sequence). Trimming took off 0 bases at V and 0 bases at J, with 4 bases between the two ends. The CDR3 runs to 13 residues. The gene calls are TRBV5-4 and TRBJ2-7; D call uncertain. Specimen: breast tumor tissue. The receptor was derived from a person aged 55 to 69 with breast cancer. CDR3 in amino acids: CASSLASSYEQYF. The CDR3 nucleotides read TGTGCCAGCAGCTTGGCCAGCTCCTACGAGCAGTACTTC.